Described below is a single TCR beta chain sequence and its context. Its antigen is not known. During its preparation, the TCRbeta library received unique molecular identifiers. Each CDR3 protein gets one entry after TCRdb re-called the PCR reads with MiXCR. The data show some 200,000 distinct CDR3 sequences, 5.5% to 7% seen once. V was clipped by 8 bases and J by 0 bases, with 20 bases between them. Germline assignment: CDR1 SGHVS and CDR2 FQNEAQ. The CDR3 sequence is 16 residues long. This entry belongs to a study of T-cell reconstitution after alpha-beta-depleted transplantation in children. Findings and limits, study-wide: Reportedly, only several hundred clones from non-depleted graft cells drove alpha-beta T-cell counts at about two months. The authors attributed T-cell counts and diversity one year after transplant mostly to newly produced T cells. The origin of high day-60 TCRbeta diversity in some patients lay in surviving recipient T cells and thymic progenitors.

The source was PBMCs, collected before TCRalphabeta/CD19-depleted stem cell transplant. The chain employs TRBV7-8 and TRBJ2-7; D may be TRBD2 (6 bases). The TCR originated in a boy younger than 10 with acute lymphoblastic leukemia, due to receive a stem cell transplant. CDR3 protein: CASGLRGLRSSYEQYF. CDR3 coding DNA: TGTGCCAGCGGCCTCCGGGGACTCCGGAGCTCCTACGAGCAGTACTTC.